The present entry profiles one TCR beta chain with its context. Its matching antigen is unknown. PCR used 60 Vbeta primers and 13 Jbeta primers. The data were produced by immunoSEQ multiplex PCR, yet TCRdb's version contains in-frame clones alone and is incomplete. Among 100,000 to 120,000 clones listed, 69% were seen once. The data belong to a study of cytomegalovirus exposure and HLA in healthy donors. Study observations and caveats: Immune exposure was documented only through CMV serostatus.

Trimming pared 3 bases from V and 3 bases from J, leaving 11 bases between. The CDR3 covers 14 residues. Germline V gene lookup returns CDR1 KGHSH and CDR2 LQKENI. The sequencing input was PBMCs. The TCR originated in a man aged 25-40 years in good health and CMV-seronegative. The chain links TRBV18 to TRBJ1-1; maybe TRBD1 (6 bases). CDR3 residues: CASSPTGKDTEAFF. CDR3 nucleotides: TGTGCCAGCTCACCTACAGGGAAGGACACTGAAGCTTTCTTT.